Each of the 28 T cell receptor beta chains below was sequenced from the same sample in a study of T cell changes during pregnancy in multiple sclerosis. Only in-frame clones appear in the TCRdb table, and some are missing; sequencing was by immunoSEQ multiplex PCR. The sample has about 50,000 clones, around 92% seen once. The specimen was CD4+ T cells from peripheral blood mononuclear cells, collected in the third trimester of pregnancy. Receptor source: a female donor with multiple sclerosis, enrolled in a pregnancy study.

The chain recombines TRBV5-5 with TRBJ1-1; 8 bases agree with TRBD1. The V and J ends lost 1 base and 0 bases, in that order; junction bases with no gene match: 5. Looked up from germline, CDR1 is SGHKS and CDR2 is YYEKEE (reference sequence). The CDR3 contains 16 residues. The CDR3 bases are TGTGCCAGCAGCTTGACCAGGGGGCTTATGAACACTGAAGCTTTCTTT. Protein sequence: CASSLTRGLMNTEAFF.

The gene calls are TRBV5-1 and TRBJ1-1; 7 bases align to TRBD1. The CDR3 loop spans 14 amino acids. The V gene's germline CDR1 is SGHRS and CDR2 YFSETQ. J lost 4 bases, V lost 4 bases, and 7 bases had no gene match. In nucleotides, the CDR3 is TGCGCCAGCAGCCTCCGGGACAGAAGCACTGAAGCTTTCTTT. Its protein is CASSLRDRSTEAFF. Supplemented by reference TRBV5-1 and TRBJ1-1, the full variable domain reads KAGVTQTPRYLIKTRGQQVTLSCSPISGHRSVSWYQQTPGQGLQFLFEYFSETQRNKGNFPGRFSGRQFSNSRSEMNVSTLELGDSALYLCASSLRDRSTEAFFGQGTRLTVV.

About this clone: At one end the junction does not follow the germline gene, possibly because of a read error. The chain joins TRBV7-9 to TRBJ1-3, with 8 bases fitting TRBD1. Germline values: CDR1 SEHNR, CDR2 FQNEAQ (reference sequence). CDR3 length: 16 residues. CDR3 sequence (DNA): TGTGCCAGCAGCCCTTGGACAGGGAAACTTGGAGACACCATATATTTT. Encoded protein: CASSPWTGKLGDTIYF.

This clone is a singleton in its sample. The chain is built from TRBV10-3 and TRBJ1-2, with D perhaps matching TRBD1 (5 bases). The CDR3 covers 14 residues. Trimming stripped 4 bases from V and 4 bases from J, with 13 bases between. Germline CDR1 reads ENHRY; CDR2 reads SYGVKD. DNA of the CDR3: TGTGCCATCAGTGGCGGGGGGAGCCTCTATGGCTACACCTTC. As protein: CAISGGGSLYGYTF.

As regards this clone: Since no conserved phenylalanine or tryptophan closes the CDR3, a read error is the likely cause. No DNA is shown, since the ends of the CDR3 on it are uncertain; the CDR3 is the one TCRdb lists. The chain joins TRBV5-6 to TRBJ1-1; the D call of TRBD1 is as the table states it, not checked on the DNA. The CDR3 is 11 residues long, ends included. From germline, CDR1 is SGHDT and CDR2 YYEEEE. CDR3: CASSPGTASMR.

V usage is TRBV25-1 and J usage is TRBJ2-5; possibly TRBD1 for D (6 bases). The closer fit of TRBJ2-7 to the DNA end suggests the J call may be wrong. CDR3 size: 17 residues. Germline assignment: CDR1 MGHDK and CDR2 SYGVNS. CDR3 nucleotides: TGTGCCAGCAGCGACCTTGCCAGGGGCGATTCGATGTACGAGCAGTACTTC. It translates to CASSDLARGDSMYEQYF.

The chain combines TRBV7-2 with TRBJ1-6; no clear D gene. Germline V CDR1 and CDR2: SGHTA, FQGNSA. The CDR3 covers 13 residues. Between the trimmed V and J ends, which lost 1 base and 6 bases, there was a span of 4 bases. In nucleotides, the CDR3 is TGTGCCAGCAGCTTAGACTCTAATTCACCCCTCCACTTT. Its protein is CASSLDSNSPLHF.

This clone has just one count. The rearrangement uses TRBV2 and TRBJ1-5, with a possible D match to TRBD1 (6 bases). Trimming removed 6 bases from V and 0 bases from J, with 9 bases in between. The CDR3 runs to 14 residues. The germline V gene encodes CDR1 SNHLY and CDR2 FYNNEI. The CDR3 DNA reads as TGTGCCAGCAGCGACAGGTATAGCAATCAGCCCCAGCATTTT. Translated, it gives CASSDRYSNQPQHF.

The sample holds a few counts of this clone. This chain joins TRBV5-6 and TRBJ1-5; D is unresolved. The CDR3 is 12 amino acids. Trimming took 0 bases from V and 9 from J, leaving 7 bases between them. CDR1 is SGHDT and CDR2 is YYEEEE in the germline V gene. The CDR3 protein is CASSLDRGPQHF. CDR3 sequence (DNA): TGTGCCAGCAGCTTGGACCGGGGGCCCCAGCATTTT.

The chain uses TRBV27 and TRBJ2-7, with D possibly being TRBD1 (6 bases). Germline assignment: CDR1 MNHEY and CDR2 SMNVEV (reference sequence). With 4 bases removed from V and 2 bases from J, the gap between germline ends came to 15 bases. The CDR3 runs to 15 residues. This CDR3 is CASSSGGQIPYEQYF. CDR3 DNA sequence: TGTGCCAGCAGTTCCGGCGGACAGATTCCCTACGAGCAGTACTTC.

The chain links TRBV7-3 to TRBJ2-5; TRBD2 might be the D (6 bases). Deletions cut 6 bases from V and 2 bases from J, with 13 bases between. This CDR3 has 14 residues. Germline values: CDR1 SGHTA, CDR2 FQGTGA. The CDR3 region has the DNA TGTGCCAGCAGGGCTAACGGGGGACAAGAGACCCAGTACTTC. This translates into CASRANGGQETQYF.

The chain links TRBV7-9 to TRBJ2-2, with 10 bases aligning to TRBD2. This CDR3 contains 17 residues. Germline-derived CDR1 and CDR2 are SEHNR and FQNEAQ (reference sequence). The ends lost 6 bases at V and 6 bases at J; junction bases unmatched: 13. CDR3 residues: CASRPAVSGGAAGELFF. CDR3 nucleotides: TGTGCCAGCAGGCCTGCGGTGAGCGGGGGGGCCGCCGGGGAGCTGTTTTTT. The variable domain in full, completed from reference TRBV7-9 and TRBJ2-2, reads DTGVSQNPRHKITKRGQNVTFRCDPISEHNRLYWYRQTLGQGPEFLTYFQNEAQLEKSRLLSDRFSAERPKGSFSTLEIQRTEQGDSAMYLCASRPAVSGGAAGELFFGEGSRLTVL.

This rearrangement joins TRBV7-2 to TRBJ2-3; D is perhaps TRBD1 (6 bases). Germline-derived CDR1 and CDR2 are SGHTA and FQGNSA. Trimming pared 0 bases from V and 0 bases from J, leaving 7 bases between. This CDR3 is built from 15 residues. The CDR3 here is CASSLAGASTDTQYF. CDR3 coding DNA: TGTGCCAGCAGCTTAGCGGGGGCCAGCACAGATACGCAGTATTTT.

The CDR3 loop reads CASGQQGRDEKLFF. DNA for the CDR3: TGTGCCAGCGGCCAACAGGGCAGGGATGAAAAACTGTTTTTT. The rearrangement joins TRBV28 to TRBJ1-4; weak D call: TRBD1 (6 bases). V was trimmed by 8 bases and J by 6 bases, leaving 16 bases between them. The CDR3 spans 14 residues. Per the germline V gene, CDR1 is MDHEN and CDR2 is SYDVKM.

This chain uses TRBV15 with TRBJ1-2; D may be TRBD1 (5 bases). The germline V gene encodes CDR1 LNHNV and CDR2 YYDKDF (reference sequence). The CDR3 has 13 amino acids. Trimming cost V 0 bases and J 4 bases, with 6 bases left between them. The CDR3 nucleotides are TGTGCCACCAGCAGAGATCAGGGCTATGGCTACACCTTC. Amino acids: CATSRDQGYGYTF. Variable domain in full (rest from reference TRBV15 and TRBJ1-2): DAMVIQNPRYQVTQFGKPVTLSCSQTLNHNVMYWYQQKSSQAPKLLFHYYDKDFNNEADTPDNFQSRRPNTSFCFLDIRSPGLGDTAMYLCATSRDQGYGYTFGSGTRLTVV.

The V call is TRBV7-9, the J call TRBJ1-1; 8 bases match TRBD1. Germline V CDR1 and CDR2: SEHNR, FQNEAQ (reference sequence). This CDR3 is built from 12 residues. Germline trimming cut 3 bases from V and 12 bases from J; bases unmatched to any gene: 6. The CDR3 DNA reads TGTGCCAGCAGCTTTTGGACAGGGCGTCCTTTCTTT. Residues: CASSFWTGRPFF.

For the CDR3, the DNA is TGTGCCAGCACCTCGGTGGACAACTCTGGAAACACCATATATTTT. As protein: CASTSVDNSGNTIYF. The chain uses TRBV7-6 and TRBJ1-3, with D perhaps TRBD1 (5 bases). Germline CDR1 SGHVS, CDR2 FNYEAQ. The germline V and J ends were trimmed by 7 bases and 0 bases, with 13 bases remaining between them. The CDR3 runs to 15 residues.

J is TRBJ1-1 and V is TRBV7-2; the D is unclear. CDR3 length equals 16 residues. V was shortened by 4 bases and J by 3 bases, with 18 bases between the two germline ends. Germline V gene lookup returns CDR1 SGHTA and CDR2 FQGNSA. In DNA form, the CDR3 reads TGTGCCAGCAGCTCCCCCGTTCGGGGATACGACACTGAAGCTTTCTTT. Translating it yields CASSSPVRGYDTEAFF.

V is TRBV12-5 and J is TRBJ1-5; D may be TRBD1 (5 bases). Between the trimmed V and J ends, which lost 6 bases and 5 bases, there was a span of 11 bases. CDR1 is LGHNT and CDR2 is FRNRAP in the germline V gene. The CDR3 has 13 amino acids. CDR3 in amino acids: CASGSGDYQPQHF. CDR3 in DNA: TGTGCTAGTGGGTCGGGGGACTATCAGCCCCAGCATTTT.

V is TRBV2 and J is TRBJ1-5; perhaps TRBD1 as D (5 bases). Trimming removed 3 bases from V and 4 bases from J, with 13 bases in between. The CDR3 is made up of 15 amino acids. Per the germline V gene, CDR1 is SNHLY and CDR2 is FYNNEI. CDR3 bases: TGTGCCAGCAGTGACTTCGACAGAGTAAATCAGCCCCAGCATTTT. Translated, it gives CASSDFDRVNQPQHF. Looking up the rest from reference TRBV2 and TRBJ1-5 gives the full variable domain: EPEVTQTPSHQVTQMGQEVILRCVPISNHLYFYWYRQILGQKVEFLVSFYNNEISEKSEIFDDQFSVERPDGSNFTLKIRSTKLEDSAMYFCASSDFDRVNQPQHFGDGTRLSIL.

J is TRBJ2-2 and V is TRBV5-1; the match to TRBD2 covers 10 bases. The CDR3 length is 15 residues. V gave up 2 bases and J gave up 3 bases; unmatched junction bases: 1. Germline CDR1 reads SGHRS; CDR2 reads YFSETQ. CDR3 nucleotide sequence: TGCGCCAGCAGCTTTGGACTAGCGGACACCGGGGAGCTGTTTTTT. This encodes CASSFGLADTGELFF.

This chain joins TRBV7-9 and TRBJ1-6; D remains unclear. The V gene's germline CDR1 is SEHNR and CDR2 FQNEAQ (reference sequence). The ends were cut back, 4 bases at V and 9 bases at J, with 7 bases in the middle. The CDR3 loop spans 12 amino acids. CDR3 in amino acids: CASSSEASPLHF. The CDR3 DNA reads TGTGCCAGCAGCTCGGAGGCTTCACCCCTCCACTTT.

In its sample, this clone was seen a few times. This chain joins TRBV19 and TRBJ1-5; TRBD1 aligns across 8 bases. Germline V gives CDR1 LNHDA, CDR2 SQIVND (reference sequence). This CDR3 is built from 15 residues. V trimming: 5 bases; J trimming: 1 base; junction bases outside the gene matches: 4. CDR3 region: CASSQTGESNQPQHF. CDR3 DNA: TGTGCCAGTAGTCAGACAGGGGAGAGCAATCAGCCCCAGCATTTT.

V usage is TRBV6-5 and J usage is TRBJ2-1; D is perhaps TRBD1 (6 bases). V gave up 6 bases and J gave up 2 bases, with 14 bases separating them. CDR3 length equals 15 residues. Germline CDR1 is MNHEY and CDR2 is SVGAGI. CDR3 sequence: CASSLQGGAYNEQFF. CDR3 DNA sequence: TGTGCCAGCAGCCTACAGGGTGGGGCCTACAATGAGCAGTTCTTC.

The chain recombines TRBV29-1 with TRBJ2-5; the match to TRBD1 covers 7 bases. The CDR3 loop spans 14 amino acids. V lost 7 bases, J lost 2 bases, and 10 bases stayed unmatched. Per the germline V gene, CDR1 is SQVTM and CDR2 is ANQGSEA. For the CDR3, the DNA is TGCAGCGGGACTCCGGGACAGATTCAAGAGACCCAGTACTTC. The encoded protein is CSGTPGQIQETQYF.

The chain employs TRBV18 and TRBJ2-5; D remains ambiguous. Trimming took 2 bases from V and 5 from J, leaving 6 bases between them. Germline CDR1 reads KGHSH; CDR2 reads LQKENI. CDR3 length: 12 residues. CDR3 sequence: CASSPVGETQYF. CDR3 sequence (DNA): TGTGCCAGCTCACCAGTCGGGGAGACCCAGTACTTC.

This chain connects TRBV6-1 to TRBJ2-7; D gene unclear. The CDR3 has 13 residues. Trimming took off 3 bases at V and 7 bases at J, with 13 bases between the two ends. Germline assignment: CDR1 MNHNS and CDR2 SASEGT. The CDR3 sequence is CASSEGLLEEQYF. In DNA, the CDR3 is TGTGCCAGCAGTGAGGGCCTACTTGAGGAGCAGTACTTC.

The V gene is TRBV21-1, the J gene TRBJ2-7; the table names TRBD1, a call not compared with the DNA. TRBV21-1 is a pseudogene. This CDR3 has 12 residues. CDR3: CASSSDNYEQYF. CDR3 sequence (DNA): TGTGCCAGCAGCTCGGACAACTACGAGCAGTACTTC.